The 5 T cell receptor beta chains below come from one sample, sequenced in a study of CD8+ T cells in alopecia areata. Treatment here: oral pan-JAK inhibitor, 5-10 mg twice daily. It was cDNA, reverse transcribed from extracted RNA, that served as the sequencing template. The protocol was immunoSEQ multiplex PCR, while the TCRdb copy is restricted to in-frame clones and leaves out a portion. Found here are about 250,000 clones, 60% of them singletons; the top ten hold around 0.92%. The sequenced sample was CD4+ T cells sorted from blood, obtained at roughly week 52, from a patient treated with tofacitinib. The receptors shown here come from a human donor with alopecia areata.

The table lists this clone with a few counts. This chain links TRBV15 with TRBJ1-1; D remains unclear. V gave up 2 bases and J gave up 4 bases, with 17 bases separating them. The CDR3 contains 16 residues. The germline V gene has CDR1 LNHNV and CDR2 YYDKDF (reference sequence). Here the CDR3 DNA reads TGTGCCACCAGCAGACAAAGATTTGGGTCAGTCACTGAAGCTTTCTTT. Translated: CATSRQRFGSVTEAFF.

The V gene is TRBV29-1, the J gene TRBJ1-2; 12 bases agree with TRBD1. The trim removed 7 bases at V and 5 bases at J, leaving 5 bases unmatched. CDR3 length equals 13 residues. In germline, CDR1 is SQVTM, CDR2 ANQGSEA. CDR3 in amino acids: CSDRDRGLYGYTF. The CDR3 DNA follows: TGCAGCGACCGGGACAGGGGGCTTTATGGCTACACCTTC.

V is TRBV4-3 and J is TRBJ2-2, with D tentatively TRBD1 (5 bases). V was cut by 4 bases and J by 5 bases, with 17 bases left in between. Looked up from germline, CDR1 is LGHNA and CDR2 is YSLEER. The CDR3 runs 16 residues. The CDR3: CASSPAQGLETGELFF. CDR3 coding DNA: TGCGCCAGCAGCCCAGCCCAGGGTTTGGAGACCGGGGAGCTGTTTTTT.

This clone was counted only a few times. The chain has TRBV7-9 and TRBJ1-4, with D perhaps matching TRBD1 (6 bases). CDR3 length: 13 amino acids. The germline V gene encodes CDR1 SEHNR and CDR2 FQNEAQ (reference sequence). Trimming stripped 7 bases from V and 6 bases from J, with 12 bases between. CDR3 residues: CASTMDSHEKLFF. The CDR3 bases are TGTGCCAGCACTATGGACAGTCATGAAAAACTGTTTTTT.

The chain carries TRBV9 and TRBJ1-6, with D uncertain. The CDR3 spans 14 residues. The germline V gene has CDR1 SGDLS and CDR2 YYNGEE. V was pared by 0 bases and J by 10 bases, with 11 bases between. In nucleotides, the CDR3 is TGTGCCAGCAGCGTAGAATCGGCGCAGTCACCCCTCCACTTT. It codes for CASSVESAQSPLHF.